The 23 T cell receptor beta chains reported below all come from one sample, sequenced in a study of blood T cell repertoires in COVID-19. Generated by immunoSEQ multiplex PCR, the TCRdb table keeps only in-frame clones and is missing some. The table records roughly 170,000 clones, roughly 85% of them present only once. Sequenced: PBMCs or T cells enriched from blood (not recorded which). Receptor source: a woman aged 50 to 60 who had recovered from COVID-19.

This clone appeared once. The rearrangement joins TRBV9 to TRBJ1-2; D gene unclear. Trimming took off 3 bases at V and 8 bases at J, with 17 bases between the two ends. Germline assignment: CDR1 SGDLS and CDR2 YYNGEE. This CDR3 is 14 amino acids long. This CDR3 is CASSEEAERRGYTF. DNA of the CDR3: TGTGCCAGCAGCGAGGAGGCAGAGCGGAGAGGCTACACCTTC.

This chain connects TRBV28 to TRBJ1-2; 10 positions match TRBD1. From germline, CDR1 is MDHEN and CDR2 SYDVKM. J lost 7 bases, V lost 4 bases, and 9 bases had no gene match. The CDR3 runs to 15 residues. The CDR3 reads CASSSPDRGRRGYTF. DNA of the CDR3: TGTGCCAGCAGTTCACCCGACAGGGGGCGTCGTGGCTACACCTTC.

The J gene is TRBJ2-3, the V gene TRBV5-1, with TRBD2 matching 10 bases. Per germline, CDR1 SGHRS and CDR2 YFSETQ. The CDR3 runs to 16 residues. Germline trimming cut 7 bases from V and 3 bases from J; bases unmatched to any gene: 11. DNA of the CDR3: TGCGCCAGCTCTATGGGAAGCGGGGGGGCAACAGATACGCAGTATTTT. It specifies CASSMGSGGATDTQYF.

This sequence joins TRBV9 and TRBJ2-3, with 10 bases fitting TRBD2. The J segment lost 4 bases and the V segment lost 4 bases, leaving 3 bases of the junction unmatched. CDR3 length: 14 amino acids. From germline, CDR1 is SGDLS and CDR2 YYNGEE. CDR3 amino acids: CASSFSGGADTQYF. In DNA, the CDR3 is TGTGCCAGCAGCTTCAGCGGGGGGGCAGATACGCAGTATTTT.

The chain joins TRBV5-4 to TRBJ2-3, with TRBD2 matching over 7 bases. Trimming took 6 bases from V and 4 from J; bases not matched to a gene: 11. CDR1 and CDR2 (germline): SGHNT, YYREEE (reference sequence). There are 15 residues in the CDR3. The CDR3 region is CASTPRERGPDTQYF. The DNA of the CDR3 is TGTGCCAGCACCCCCCGGGAGCGGGGACCAGATACGCAGTATTTT.

V usage is TRBV7-3 and J usage is TRBJ1-1, with D unresolved. The germline CDR1 and CDR2 sequences are SGHTA and FQGTGA. V was pared by 4 bases and J by 0 bases, with 6 bases between. There are 13 residues in the CDR3. CDR3 sequence (DNA): TGTGCCAGCAGCTCCCAAATGAACACTGAAGCTTTCTTT. It specifies CASSSQMNTEAFF.

This clone showed up just a few times. V and J are TRBV21-1 and TRBJ1-5; the D segment call TRBD1 is taken from the table without a DNA check. TRBV21-1 is a pseudogene. CDR3 length equals 11 residues. The CDR3 region is CASSKVHPPVF. In DNA form, the CDR3 reads TGTGCCAGCAGCAAAGTACACCCCCCTGTTTTT.

This clone showed up just a few times. The rearrangement joins TRBV7-9 to TRBJ1-3, with TRBD1 identical over 11 bases. V lost 5 bases to trimming and J lost 2 bases; unmatched junction nucleotides: 11. Germline CDR1 SEHNR, CDR2 FQNEAQ (reference sequence). The CDR3 totals 18 residues. CDR3 sequence: CASSRDRGFDETGNTIYF. The CDR3 DNA sequence: TGTGCCAGCAGCCGGGACAGGGGGTTCGATGAAACTGGAAACACCATATATTTT.

The rearrangement uses TRBV19 and TRBJ1-5; TRBD1 matches at 9 bases. After removal of 6 bases from V and 1 base from J, the junction contained 7 bases not matched to a gene. This CDR3 has 16 amino acids. Germline V gene sequence: CDR1 LNHDA, CDR2 SQIVND (reference sequence). CDR3 coding DNA: TGTGCCAGTAGCCGACAGGGGGTTGGGAGCAATCAGCCCCAGCATTTT. Encoded protein: CASSRQGVGSNQPQHF.

Concerning this clone: One end of the junction does not line up with germline, which may come from a read error. V is TRBV28 and J is TRBJ2-1; 7 bases are shared with TRBD1. The germline V gene encodes CDR1 MDHEN and CDR2 SYDVKM. The CDR3 has 14 residues. The CDR3 sequence: CASSLRGPDKEQFF. CDR3 bases: TGTGCCAGCAGTTTGAGGGGGCCGGACAAGGAGCAGTTCTTC.

Notes on this clone: Sequence at one end of the junction differs from germline and may be a read error. This chain uses TRBV7-7 with TRBJ2-3; no firm D call. The CDR3 is 13 residues long. Per the germline V gene, CDR1 is SSHAT and CDR2 is FNYEAQ (reference sequence). The CDR3, as DNA: TGTGCTAGCAGCTTAGGGTTGCAGGATACGCAGTATTTT. Amino acids: CASSLGLQDTQYF.

V gene TRBV4-1 combines with J gene TRBJ2-3; 12 positions agree with TRBD2. From germline, CDR1 is MGHRA and CDR2 YSYEKL. This CDR3 spans 16 amino acids. The ends lost 5 bases at V and 6 bases at J; junction bases unmatched: 9. The CDR3 spells CASSFRLAGDVDTQYF. DNA of the CDR3: TGCGCCAGCAGCTTTCGACTAGCGGGAGATGTTGATACGCAGTATTTT.

The chain uses TRBV4-1 and TRBJ1-1, with D perhaps matching TRBD1 (6 bases). In germline, CDR1 is MGHRA, CDR2 YSYEKL. V was pared by 1 base and J by 1 base, with 13 bases between. CDR3 length equals 16 residues. The CDR3 is CASSQAFFRGNTEAFF. In DNA form, the CDR3 reads TGCGCCAGCAGCCAAGCTTTTTTCAGGGGGAACACTGAAGCTTTCTTT.

This clone was counted a few times. The V and J genes are TRBV5-1 and TRBJ2-5, with TRBD1 identical over 8 bases. This CDR3 region has 15 residues. Germline V gene data show CDR1 as SGHRS and CDR2 as YFSETQ. Trimming cost V 2 bases and J 4 bases; bases outside gene matches: 7. The CDR3 DNA is TGCGCCAGCAGCTTCGGACAGGGTTCGGGAGAGACCCAGTACTTC. It codes for CASSFGQGSGETQYF.

V gene TRBV5-1 combines with J gene TRBJ1-2; maybe TRBD1 (5 bases). CDR3 length equals 11 residues. Trimming cost V 4 bases and J 13 bases, with 14 bases left between them. Germline CDR1 SGHRS, CDR2 YFSETQ. The CDR3 DNA sequence: TGCGCCAGCAGCACCGACAGCTCATGCACCTTC. Translated: CASSTDSSCTF. The full variable domain, rest sourced from reference TRBV5-1 and TRBJ1-2, is KAGVTQTPRYLIKTRGQQVTLSCSPISGHRSVSWYQQTPGQGLQFLFEYFSETQRNKGNFPGRFSGRQFSNSRSEMNVSTLELGDSALYLCASSTDSSCTFGSGTRLTVV.

The J gene is TRBJ2-4, the V gene TRBV30, with 12 bases identical to TRBD2. There are 20 residues in the CDR3. Germline assignment: CDR1 GTSNPN and CDR2 SVGIG (reference sequence). V lost 0 bases, J lost 1 base, and 13 bases stayed unmatched. The CDR3 here is CAWSVLRTSGVRGAKNIQYF. In DNA, the CDR3 is TGTGCCTGGAGTGTACTCCGGACTAGCGGGGTTCGGGGGGCCAAAAACATTCAGTACTTC.

This chain uses TRBV5-1 with TRBJ2-5; no clear D gene. This CDR3 has 13 amino acids. Germline values: CDR1 SGHRS, CDR2 YFSETQ. The V and J ends lost 6 bases and 1 base respectively, with 10 bases between them. CDR3 sequence: CASKLQAQETQYF. The CDR3 DNA is TGCGCCAGCAAGCTGCAGGCCCAAGAGACCCAGTACTTC.

The rearrangement joins TRBV5-1 to TRBJ1-1; D is possibly TRBD1 (5 bases). The ends were cut back, 0 bases at V and 4 bases at J, with 22 bases in the middle. The CDR3 covers 18 residues. The germline CDR1 and CDR2 sequences are SGHRS and YFSETQ. The DNA for the CDR3 is TGCGCCAGCAGCTTGGTTTCTAGACAGTTCACGCCGAGCACTGAAGCTTTCTTT. Residues: CASSLVSRQFTPSTEAFF.

The chain employs TRBV5-6 and TRBJ2-7; TRBD2 matches 14 bases. Germline assignment: CDR1 SGHDT and CDR2 YYEEEE. Unmatched junction bases numbered 8, after V lost 3 bases and J lost 12 bases. This CDR3 contains 14 residues. CDR3 coding DNA: TGTGCCAGCAGCTACCTTGGACTAGCGGGGGGCCGGTACGTC. This encodes CASSYLGLAGGRYV.

A single count supports this clone. The chain joins TRBV7-2 to TRBJ1-1; 10 nucleotides agree with TRBD1. This CDR3 is built from 16 residues. J was trimmed by 5 bases and V by 5 bases; bases with no gene match: 11. Germline V lookup: CDR1 SGHTA, CDR2 FQGNSA. The CDR3 reads CASSPANRDRGTEAFF. The CDR3 DNA reads TGTGCCAGCAGCCCCGCGAACCGGGACAGGGGAACTGAAGCTTTCTTT.

The chain has TRBV14 and TRBJ2-3; tentatively, D is TRBD2 (6 bases). The germline V gene encodes CDR1 SGHDN and CDR2 FVKESK. The V gene lost 4 bases and the J gene lost 5 bases, with 10 bases spanning the gap. The CDR3 runs 13 residues. CDR3 DNA: TGTGCCAGCAGCCCCATGGGGGGAGATACGCAGTATTTT. It specifies CASSPMGGDTQYF.

The chain couples TRBV6-2 or TRBV6-3 to TRBJ2-3, with 11 bases fitting TRBD2. Trimming at V came to 2 bases and at J to 0 bases, leaving 4 bases not matched to a gene. The CDR3 consists of 17 residues. Per the germline V gene, CDR1 is MNHEY and CDR2 is SVGEGT. For the CDR3, the DNA is TGTGCCAGCAGTTACCACGGGACTAGCGGAAGCACAGATACGCAGTATTTT. Protein product: CASSYHGTSGSTDTQYF.

The gene calls are TRBV5-1 and TRBJ1-5, with D perhaps matching TRBD1 (6 bases). V was cut by 4 bases and J by 2 bases, with 16 bases left in between. The CDR3 consists of 16 residues. Germline CDR1 is SGHRS and CDR2 is YFSETQ. The CDR3 DNA follows: TGCGCCAGCAGCCCAACAGGGAGAAGCGGCAATCAGCCCCAGCATTTT. It codes for CASSPTGRSGNQPQHF.